A selection of T cell receptor beta chains follows, all from one sample in a study of T cells in narcolepsy. Sequenced by immunoSEQ multiplex PCR; TCRdb stores in-frame clones only, minus some. The sample carries about 19,000 clones, roughly four fifths recorded once. Material: memory (CD45RA-) CD4+ T cells from blood. The receptors derive from a human donor in good health. CDR3s include the opening cysteine and the closing phenylalanine or tryptophan. The D gene is left open where the match is weak. Expanded clones get a size class; other rows say once, few or many, or leave the size out.

j_call	v_call	d_call	clone_size	cdr3_nt	cdr3_aa
TRBJ1-4	TRBV2	TRBD1	NA	TGTGCCAGCAGGATAGACAGGGGGCTTGGGAAACTGTTTTTT	CASRIDRGLGKLFF
TRBJ2-2	TRBV27	TRBD1	few	TGTGCCAGCGCCAAACAGGGGGCCGGGGAGCTGTTTTTT	CASAKQGAGELFF
TRBJ1-5	TRBV19	NA	NA	TGTGCCAGTAGTATCAACAGGGACTGGATGGGAAATCAGCCCCAGCATTTT	CASSINRDWMGNQPQHF
TRBJ2-6	TRBV7-2	TRBD1	NA	TGTGCCAGCAGCTTAGCGAGTTCGTTAGGACAGGGCCTGGGCGGGGCCAACGTCCTGACTTTC	CASSLASSLGQGLGGANVLTF
TRBJ2-1	TRBV28	TRBD2	few	TGTGCCAGCAGTTCGGGACTAGTCGACTACAATGAGCAGTTCTTC	CASSSGLVDYNEQFF
TRBJ1-1	TRBV5-1	NA	NA	TGCGCCAGCAGCTACCGATGGGACGAGAACACTGAAGCTTTCTTT	CASSYRWDENTEAFF
TRBJ1-3	TRBV19	NA	NA	TGTGCCAGTAGTCGGGGCCTGGGAAACACCATATATTTT	CASSRGLGNTIYF
TRBJ1-1	TRBV5-1	NA	NA	TGCGCCAGCAACACTGCGGCAGGGATCGGCACTGAAGCTTTCTTT	CASNTAAGIGTEAFF
TRBJ1-1	TRBV9	TRBD1	NA	TGTGCCAGCAGCGTAGTGACAGGGGGCCTGAACACTGAAGCTTTCTTT	CASSVVTGGLNTEAFF
TRBJ2-3	TRBV9	TRBD2	NA	TGTGCCAGCAGCGTAGGGAGCGGGGGGGGCACAGATACGCAGTATTTT	CASSVGSGGGTDTQYF
TRBJ1-2	TRBV7-9	TRBD1	NA	TGTGCCAGCAGCGCGGGACAGGGGGCTTATGGCTACACCTTC	CASSAGQGAYGYTF
TRBJ2-5	TRBV5-1	NA	once	TGCGCCAGCAGCGTAGGGGAGACCCAGTACTTC	CASSVGETQYF
TRBJ1-6	TRBV25-1	NA	NA	TGTGCCAGCAGTGAGGGGTTGGGGGTTGGATCACCCCTCCACTTT	CASSEGLGVGSPLHF
TRBJ1-2	TRBV5-5	NA	NA	TGTGCCAGCAGCTTGGGCAATATGGGCTATGGCTACACCTTC	CASSLGNMGYGYTF
TRBJ2-7	TRBV2	NA	NA	TGTGCCAGCAGATTAGGGCAGACACTACGCGAGCAGTACTTC	CASRLGQTLREQYF
TRBJ1-2	TRBV5-6	NA	once	TGTGCCAGCAGCCTCACGACTATTACAGGGGGCTACACCTTC	CASSLTTITGGYTF
TRBJ2-3	TRBV5-1	NA	NA	TGCGCCAGCAGCTTGACACCTAGCACAGATACGCAGTATTTT	CASSLTPSTDTQYF
TRBJ1-6	TRBV19	NA	few	TGTGCCAGTAGTATGTTGGCAGGCGGATTAGGGTCACCCCTCCACTTT	CASSMLAGGLGSPLHF
TRBJ1-5	TRBV7-2	NA	NA	TGTGCCAGCAGCTTAGACAGAAATCAGCCCCAGCATTTT	CASSLDRNQPQHF
TRBJ2-1	TRBV5-1	TRBD2	once	TGCGCCAGCAGCTTAACCGGGACTAGCGAGACAGAGCAGTTCTTC	CASSLTGTSETEQFF
TRBJ1-3	TRBV18	TRBD1	few	TGTGCCAGCTCTCTAGGACAGGGCCACTCTGGAAACACCATATATTTT	CASSLGQGHSGNTIYF
TRBJ1-6	TRBV4-3	NA	NA	TGCGCCAGCAGCCAAGAGAGCAATTCACCCCTCCACTTT	CASSQESNSPLHF
TRBJ1-2	TRBV28	NA	NA	TGTGCCCACGCAGGGAACTATGGCTACACCTTC	CAHAGNYGYTF
TRBJ2-3	TRBV29-1	NA	NA	TGCAGCGTCCAAAGTGGGCCCGATACGCAGTATTTT	CSVQSGPDTQYF
TRBJ2-7	TRBV27	TRBD1	few	TGTGCCAGCAGTTACAGGGGGCGACTGGGACAGGCCCTCTCCTACGAGCAGTACTTC	CASSYRGRLGQALSYEQYF
TRBJ2-1	TRBV14	TRBD2	NA	TGTGCCAGCAACCAACTAGCGGGGGCGTACAATGAGCAGTTCTTC	CASNQLAGAYNEQFF
TRBJ1-2	TRBV6-5	NA	NA	TGTGCCAGCAGTTCCCCAACCGGGGCTTTCTATGGCTACACCTTC	CASSSPTGAFYGYTF
TRBJ1-5	TRBV19	TRBD1	NA	TGTGCCAGTAGTATTTTTGTGACAGGGGATCAGCCCCAGCATTTT	CASSIFVTGDQPQHF
TRBJ2-3	TRBV5-1	TRBD2	NA	TGCGCCAGCAGCTTCCTAGCGGGGGCCCCTGCGGATACGCAGTATTTT	CASSFLAGAPADTQYF
TRBJ2-3	TRBV7-2	NA	NA	TGTGCCAGCAGCTTAGGGGTCGGGAGAGGAGATACGCAGTATTTT	CASSLGVGRGDTQYF
TRBJ1-5	TRBV19	NA	NA	TGTGCCAGTAGTATCTTGAATCAGCCCCAGCATTTT	CASSILNQPQHF
TRBJ2-7	TRBV4-3	NA	NA	TGCGCCAGCAGCCAAGATAGTTCTCCGCGCGAGCAGTACTTC	CASSQDSSPREQYF
TRBJ1-2	TRBV2	NA	NA	TGTGCCAGCAGCTGGGGTGGTGGCTACACCTTC	CASSWGGGYTF
TRBJ2-6	TRBV18	NA	NA	TGTGCCAGCTCACCGACTACAGGGATCTCTGGGGCCAACGTCCTGACTTTC	CASSPTTGISGANVLTF
TRBJ1-4	TRBV28	NA	NA	TGTGCCATTTCCAGGGGCAGGTATGAAAAACTGTTTTTT	CAISRGRYEKLFF
TRBJ1-2	TRBV6-1	NA	NA	TGTGCCAGCATGGACAGTTCTAACTATGGCTACACCTTC	CASMDSSNYGYTF
TRBJ2-1	TRBV5-4	TRBD2	NA	TGTGCCAGCAGCTTAGGACTAGCGGGAGTCAATGAGCAGTTCTTC	CASSLGLAGVNEQFF
TRBJ2-1	TRBV7-2	NA	NA	TGTGCCAGCAGCTTAGCGCTAAACCAGTTCTTC	CASSLALNQFF
TRBJ2-7	TRBV7-9	NA	NA	TGTGCCAGCAGCTTAGACCCGGCGGCCTACGAGCAGTACTTC	CASSLDPAAYEQYF
TRBJ1-5	TRBV28	NA	NA	TGTGCCAGCAGGCTCATACGAGATCAGCCCCAGCATTTT	CASRLIRDQPQHF
TRBJ1-3	TRBV6-5	NA	NA	TGTGCCAGCAGAACTATGTTAAGCCCTGGAAACACCATATATTTT	CASRTMLSPGNTIYF
TRBJ1-1	TRBV4-3	NA	NA	TGCGCCAGCAGCCAAGATGGGGGGGCCCGGACTGAAGCTTTCTTT	CASSQDGGARTEAFF
TRBJ2-7	TRBV11-2	TRBD1	NA	TGTGCCAGCAGCCGAGACAGGGCACCCTACGAGCAGTACTTC	CASSRDRAPYEQYF
TRBJ2-2	TRBV6-5	NA	NA	TGTGCCAGCTCCCGGGGACCGGGTGGGTTCGGGGAGCTGTTTTTT	CASSRGPGGFGELFF
TRBJ2-3	TRBV28	NA	NA	TGTGCCAGCAGTCCCCCTCTTGGGTTCGGCGATACGCAGTATTTT	CASSPPLGFGDTQYF
TRBJ1-2	TRBV5-1	NA	NA	TGCGCCAGCAGCTTGGGGAGGGATTATGGCTACACCTTC	CASSLGRDYGYTF
TRBJ2-7	TRBV7-2	NA	NA	TGTGCCAGCAGCTTAGAGCGGGTATCGGAGCAGTACTTC	CASSLERVSEQYF
TRBJ1-1	TRBV29-1	NA	NA	TGCAGCGTTGCGGGAGGGGCACTGAACACTGAAGCTTTCTTT	CSVAGGALNTEAFF
TRBJ2-5	TRBV30	NA	NA	TGTGCCTGGAGTGTACTCGCAGAGACCCAGTACTTC	CAWSVLAETQYF
TRBJ2-5	TRBV30	NA	NA	TGTGCCTGGAGGAGGGGCATGAAGGAGACCCAGTACTTC	CAWRRGMKETQYF
TRBJ2-1	TRBV6-5	TRBD2	NA	TGTGCCAGCAGTTATAGCGGGAGGGACAATGAGCAGTTCTTC	CASSYSGRDNEQFF
TRBJ2-3	TRBV7-9	TRBD2	NA	TGTGCCAGCAGCCCACTTATACTAGCGGGCCGGGGCACAGATACGCAGTATTTT	CASSPLILAGRGTDTQYF
TRBJ2-3	TRBV11-2	TRBD2	NA	TGTGCCAGCAGCTTAGGTAGTTTGCGGGGGGGTTACACAGATACGCAGTATTTT	CASSLGSLRGGYTDTQYF
TRBJ2-1	TRBV5-4	TRBD2	NA	TGTGCCAGCAGCTTAGTGATTAGCGGGGGGGGAAGCTCCTACAATGAGCAGTTCTTC	CASSLVISGGGSSYNEQFF